What follows are 9 T cell receptor beta chains derived from one specimen sequenced in a study of T-cell memory formation after mild COVID-19. A single record per CDR3 protein comes from TCRdb applying MiXCR to the 5' RACE reads. The profile shows roughly 110,000 distinct CDR3 sequences, about 18% of them singletons. Material: PBMCs or a T cell subset sorted from them (not recorded which). The origin of the receptors is an adult woman who had mild COVID-19 (a few samples of this study predate the infection). Cell type and time point are not known.

This clonotype was recorded a few times. V is TRBV10-3 and J is TRBJ2-7, with 7 positions matching TRBD1. V lost 5 bases to trimming and J lost 5 bases; unmatched junction nucleotides: 9. This CDR3 region has 14 residues. The V gene's germline CDR1 is ENHRY and CDR2 SYGVKD. This chain's CDR3 is CAISHPGQSDEQYF. CDR3 DNA: TGTGCCATCAGTCATCCGGGACAGTCGGACGAGCAGTACTTC.

V usage is TRBV20-1 and J usage is TRBJ1-2; D gene uncertain. The V and J ends lost 0 bases and 0 bases respectively, with 5 bases between them. The CDR3 runs to 13 residues. Germline CDR1 and CDR2: DFQATT and SNEGSKA (reference sequence). The CDR3 nucleotides are TGCAGTGCTAGAGAAAGGGCTAACTATGGCTACACCTTC. It yields the protein CSARERANYGYTF.

The chain combines TRBV20-1 with TRBJ2-1; no reliable D call. Germline V gene sequence: CDR1 DFQATT, CDR2 SNEGSKA (reference sequence). The CDR3 contains 11 residues. V was pared by 4 bases and J by 7 bases, with 8 bases between. The CDR3 DNA follows: TGCAGTGCTACCTTATGGAATGAGCAGTTCTTC. The encoded protein is CSATLWNEQFF.

Only a few counts were recorded for this clonotype. CDR3 in amino acids: CASSPGQGPYEQFF. The CDR3 DNA follows: TGTGCCAGCAGCCCGGGACAGGGGCCCTATGAGCAGTTCTTC. This chain links TRBV28 with TRBJ2-1; 10 nucleotides line up with TRBD1. Germline-derived CDR1 and CDR2 are MDHEN and SYDVKM. The ends lost 6 bases at V and 8 bases at J; junction bases unmatched: 7. The CDR3 has 14 amino acids. Based on the CDR3 plus reference TRBV28 and TRBJ2-1, the full variable domain is DVKVTQSSRYLVKRTGEKVFLECVQDMDHENMFWYRQDPGLGLRLIYFSYDVKMKEKGDIPEGYSVSREKKERFSLILESASTNQTSMYLCASSPGQGPYEQFFGPGTRLTVL.

This clonotype was seen a handful of times. The chain employs TRBV3-1 and TRBJ2-5; possibly TRBD1 for D (6 bases). Trimming shortened V by 6 bases and J by 0 bases, and 14 bases separated the two germline ends. The germline gives CDR1 LGHDT, CDR2 YNNKEL (reference sequence). The CDR3 is 15 residues long. The CDR3 sequence: CASSPPQGYQETQYF. DNA of the CDR3: TGTGCCAGCAGTCCCCCCCAGGGGTACCAAGAGACCCAGTACTTC.

This sequence joins TRBV20-1 and TRBJ2-4; 8 nucleotides agree with TRBD1. Per germline, CDR1 DFQATT and CDR2 SNEGSKA (reference sequence). J gave up 5 bases and V 1 base, and 16 bases lay outside the gene matches. The CDR3 runs 18 residues. This CDR3 reads CSARGPSLPQGAQNIQYF. In nucleotides, the CDR3 is TGCAGTGCTAGAGGTCCTTCCCTGCCCCAGGGGGCCCAAAACATTCAGTACTTC.

The chain links TRBV20-1 to TRBJ2-5, with D possibly matching TRBD2 (6 bases). Germline loops: CDR1 DFQATT, CDR2 SNEGSKA (reference sequence). The CDR3 is 14 residues long. Between the trimmed V and J ends, which lost 4 bases and 8 bases, there was a span of 20 bases. Here the CDR3 reads CSATYPGVGGTQYF. The CDR3 nucleotides are TGCAGTGCTACATACCCCGGGGTGGGGGGAACCCAGTACTTC.

The rearrangement joins TRBV20-1 to TRBJ1-1; 9 bases are shared with TRBD1. CDR3 length: 13 residues. Germline-derived CDR1 and CDR2 are DFQATT and SNEGSKA (reference sequence). V shed 3 bases, J shed 5 bases, and the junction held 4 bases outside the gene matches. The CDR3 is CSASGDRVTEAFF. The CDR3 DNA follows: TGCAGTGCTAGTGGGGACAGGGTTACTGAAGCTTTCTTT.

V usage is TRBV27 and J usage is TRBJ1-2; D may be TRBD1 (6 bases). V lost 3 bases and J 4 bases, leaving 15 bases between the germline ends. The CDR3 sequence is 15 residues long. Germline CDR1 and CDR2: MNHEY and SMNVEV (reference sequence). CDR3 protein: CASSLNTGAPYGYTF. CDR3 in DNA: TGTGCCAGCAGTTTGAATACGGGGGCACCCTATGGCTACACCTTC.